The T cell receptor beta chain under discussion was sequenced for a study of blood T cell repertoires in COVID-19. Germline CDR1 reads SNHLY; CDR2 reads FYNNEI. The CDR3 has 14 amino acids. Trimming removed 3 bases at V and 6 bases at J, with 12 bases between. Only in-frame clones appear in the TCRdb table, and some are missing; sequencing was by immunoSEQ multiplex PCR. This table holds around 70,000 clones, 80% to 90% found once. The receptor was isolated from a woman aged 18-29 years with acute or convalescent COVID-19. V and J are TRBV2 and TRBJ1-5, with D tentatively TRBD1 (6 bases). The sample taken for sequencing was peripheral blood. The CDR3 DNA follows: TGTGCCAGCAGTGAGCGAGGGGGAATTCAGCCCCAGCATTTT. Its translation: CASSERGGIQPQHF.